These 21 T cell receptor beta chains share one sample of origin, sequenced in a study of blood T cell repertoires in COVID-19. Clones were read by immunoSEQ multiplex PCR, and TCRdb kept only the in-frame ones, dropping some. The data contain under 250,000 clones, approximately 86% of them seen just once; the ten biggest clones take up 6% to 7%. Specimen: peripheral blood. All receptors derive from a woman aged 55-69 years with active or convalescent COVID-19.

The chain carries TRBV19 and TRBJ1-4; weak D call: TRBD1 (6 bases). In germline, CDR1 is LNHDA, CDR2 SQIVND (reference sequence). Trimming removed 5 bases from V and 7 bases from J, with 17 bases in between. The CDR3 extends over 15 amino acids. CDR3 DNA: TGTGCCAGTAGTCCCCGTGTAGGGGGGGGTGAAAAACTGTTTTTT. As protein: CASSPRVGGGEKLFF.

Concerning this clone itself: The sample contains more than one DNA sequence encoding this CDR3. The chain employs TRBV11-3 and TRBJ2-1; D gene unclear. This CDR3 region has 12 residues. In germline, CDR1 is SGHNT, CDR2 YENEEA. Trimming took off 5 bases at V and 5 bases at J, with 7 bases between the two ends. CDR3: CASSRTNNEQFF. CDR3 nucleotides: TGTGCCAGCAGCCGAACAAACAATGAGCAGTTCTTC.

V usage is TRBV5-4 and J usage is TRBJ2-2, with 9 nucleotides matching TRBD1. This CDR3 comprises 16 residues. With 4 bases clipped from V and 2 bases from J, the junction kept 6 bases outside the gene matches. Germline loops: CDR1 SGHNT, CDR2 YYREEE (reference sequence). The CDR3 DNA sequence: TGTGCCAGCAGCGCCGGACAGGGGAGTAACACCGGGGAGCTGTTTTTT. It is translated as CASSAGQGSNTGELFF.

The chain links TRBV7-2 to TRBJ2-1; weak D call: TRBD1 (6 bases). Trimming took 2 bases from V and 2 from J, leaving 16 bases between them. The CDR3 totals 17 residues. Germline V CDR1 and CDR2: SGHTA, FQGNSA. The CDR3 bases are TGTGCCAGCAGCTTATCCCCTTTTGGGGGCGCCTACAATGAGCAGTTCTTC. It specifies CASSLSPFGGAYNEQFF.

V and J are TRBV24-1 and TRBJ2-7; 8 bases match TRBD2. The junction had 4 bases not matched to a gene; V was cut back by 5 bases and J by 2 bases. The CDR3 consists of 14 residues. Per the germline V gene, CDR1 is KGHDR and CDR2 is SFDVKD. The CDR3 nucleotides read TGTGCCACCAGTGGGCGGGAGGCCCCCTACGAGCAGTACTTC. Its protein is CATSGREAPYEQYF.

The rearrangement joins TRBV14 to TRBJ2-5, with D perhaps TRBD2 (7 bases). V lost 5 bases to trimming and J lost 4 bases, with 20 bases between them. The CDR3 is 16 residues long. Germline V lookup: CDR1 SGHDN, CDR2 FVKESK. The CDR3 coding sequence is TGTGCCAGCAGCACCTACCTACAGGGAGGGCGAGAGACCCAGTACTTC. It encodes CASSTYLQGGRETQYF.

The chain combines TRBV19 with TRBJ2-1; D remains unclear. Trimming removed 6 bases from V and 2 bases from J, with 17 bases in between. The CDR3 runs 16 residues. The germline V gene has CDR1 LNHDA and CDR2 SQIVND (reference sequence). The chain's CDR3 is CASSLPSVSPYNEQFF. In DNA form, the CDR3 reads TGTGCCAGTAGCCTCCCATCGGTTAGCCCCTACAATGAGCAGTTCTTC.

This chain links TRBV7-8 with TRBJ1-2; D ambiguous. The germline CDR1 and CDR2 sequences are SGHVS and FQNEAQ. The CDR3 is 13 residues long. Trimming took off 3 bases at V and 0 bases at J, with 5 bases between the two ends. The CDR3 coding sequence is TGTGCCAGCAGCTTTGCAGCTAACTATGGCTACACCTTC. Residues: CASSFAANYGYTF.

As DNA, the CDR3 is TGTGCCAGCAGCTTAATCCTAGCGGGAGTTGAGCAGTTCTTC. It specifies CASSLILAGVEQFF. The chain has TRBV7-9 and TRBJ2-1; 10 bases are shared with TRBD2. This CDR3 has 14 amino acids. Germline CDR1 is SEHNR and CDR2 is FQNEAQ (reference sequence). Trimming took 2 bases from V and 9 from J; bases not matched to a gene: 4.

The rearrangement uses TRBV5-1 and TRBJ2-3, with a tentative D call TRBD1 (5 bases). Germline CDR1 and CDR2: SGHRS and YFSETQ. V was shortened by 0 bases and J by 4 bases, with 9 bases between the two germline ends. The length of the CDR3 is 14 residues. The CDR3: CASSLGRGSDTQYF. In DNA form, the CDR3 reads TGCGCCAGCAGCTTGGGAAGGGGCTCAGATACGCAGTATTTT.

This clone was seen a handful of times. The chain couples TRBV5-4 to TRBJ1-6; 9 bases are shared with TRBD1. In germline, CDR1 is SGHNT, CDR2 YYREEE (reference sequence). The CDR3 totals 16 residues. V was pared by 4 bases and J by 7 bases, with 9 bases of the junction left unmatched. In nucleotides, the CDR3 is TGTGCCAGCAGCCCCGGGGCGGACAGGGGCAATTCACCCCTCCACTTT. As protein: CASSPGADRGNSPLHF.

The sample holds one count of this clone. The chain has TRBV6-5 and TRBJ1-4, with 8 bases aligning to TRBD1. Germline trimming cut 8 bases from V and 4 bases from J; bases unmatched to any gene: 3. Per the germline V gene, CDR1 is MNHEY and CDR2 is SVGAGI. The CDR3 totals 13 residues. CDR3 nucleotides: TGTGCCAGCGGCGACAGGGGTAATGAAAAACTGTTTTTT. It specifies CASGDRGNEKLFF.

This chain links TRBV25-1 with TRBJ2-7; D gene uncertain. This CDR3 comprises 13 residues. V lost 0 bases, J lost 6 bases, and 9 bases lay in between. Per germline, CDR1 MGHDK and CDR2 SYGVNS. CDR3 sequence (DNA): TGTGCCAGCAGTGAATACTCCTCCGGCGAGCAGTACTTC. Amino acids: CASSEYSSGEQYF.

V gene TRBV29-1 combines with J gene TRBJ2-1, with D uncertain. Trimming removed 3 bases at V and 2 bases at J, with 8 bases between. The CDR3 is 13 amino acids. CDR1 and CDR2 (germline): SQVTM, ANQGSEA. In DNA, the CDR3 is TGCAGCGTTGAGAGGTGGGCCTACAATGAGCAGTTCTTC. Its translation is CSVERWAYNEQFF.

The CDR3 DNA sequence: TGTGCCAGTAGTGTCACAGGGGACTCCTATAATTCACCCCTCCACTTT. Its protein is CASSVTGDSYNSPLHF. The rearrangement uses TRBV19 and TRBJ1-6; 7 bases are shared with TRBD1. CDR1 is LNHDA and CDR2 is SQIVND in the germline V gene (reference sequence). After removal of 5 bases from V and 0 bases from J, the junction contained 4 bases not matched to a gene. The length of the CDR3 is 16 residues.

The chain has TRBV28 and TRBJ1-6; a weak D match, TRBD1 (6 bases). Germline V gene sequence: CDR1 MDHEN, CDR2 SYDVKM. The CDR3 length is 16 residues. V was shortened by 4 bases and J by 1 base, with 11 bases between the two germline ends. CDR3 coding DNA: TGTGCCAGCAGTTCCGGGACATTATCCTATAATTCACCCCTCCACTTT. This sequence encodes CASSSGTLSYNSPLHF.

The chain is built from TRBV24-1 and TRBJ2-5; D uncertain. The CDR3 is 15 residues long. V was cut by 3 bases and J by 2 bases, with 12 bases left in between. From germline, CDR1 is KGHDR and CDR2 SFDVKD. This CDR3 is CATSDGPGPQETQYF. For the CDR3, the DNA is TGTGCCACCAGTGATGGGCCAGGCCCACAAGAGACCCAGTACTTC.

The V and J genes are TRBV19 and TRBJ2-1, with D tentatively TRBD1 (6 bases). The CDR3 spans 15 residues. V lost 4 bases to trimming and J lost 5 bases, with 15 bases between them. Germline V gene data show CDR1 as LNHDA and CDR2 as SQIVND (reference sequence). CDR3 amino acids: CASSKGGEGDNEQFF. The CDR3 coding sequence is TGTGCCAGTAGTAAAGGGGGAGAGGGCGACAATGAGCAGTTCTTC.

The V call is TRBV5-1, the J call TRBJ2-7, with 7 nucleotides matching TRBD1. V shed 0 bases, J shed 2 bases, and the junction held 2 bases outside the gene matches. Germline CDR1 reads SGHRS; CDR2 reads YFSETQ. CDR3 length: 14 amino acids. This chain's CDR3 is CASSLAQGAYEQYF. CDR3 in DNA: TGCGCCAGCAGCTTGGCCCAGGGGGCCTACGAGCAGTACTTC. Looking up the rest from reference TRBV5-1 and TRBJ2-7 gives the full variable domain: KAGVTQTPRYLIKTRGQQVTLSCSPISGHRSVSWYQQTPGQGLQFLFEYFSETQRNKGNFPGRFSGRQFSNSRSEMNVSTLELGDSALYLCASSLAQGAYEQYFGPGTRLTVT.

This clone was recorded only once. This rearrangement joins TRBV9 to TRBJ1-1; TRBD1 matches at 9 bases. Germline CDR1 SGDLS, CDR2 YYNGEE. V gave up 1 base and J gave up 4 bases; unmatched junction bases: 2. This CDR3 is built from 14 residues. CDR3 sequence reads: CASSVTGGGTEAFF. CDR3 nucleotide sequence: TGTGCCAGCAGCGTAACAGGGGGCGGCACTGAAGCTTTCTTT.

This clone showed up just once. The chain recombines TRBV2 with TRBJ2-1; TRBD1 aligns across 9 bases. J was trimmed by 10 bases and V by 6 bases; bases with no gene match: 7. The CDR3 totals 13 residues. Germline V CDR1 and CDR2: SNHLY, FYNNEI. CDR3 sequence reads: CASRGQGSSEQFF. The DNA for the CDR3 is TGTGCCAGCAGAGGACAGGGGAGCTCAGAGCAGTTCTTC.